The clone carrying this T cell receptor beta chain was seen more than once but under ten times. Its target is not known. Molecular barcoding with unique molecular identifiers was used for the TCRbeta library. TCRdb used MiXCR to reprocess the PCR reads, holding one entry per CDR3 protein. The data contain over 400,000 distinct CDR3 sequences, around two fifths of them singletons. The sample comes from a study of T-cell reconstitution after alpha-beta-depleted transplantation in children. Study results and caveats: T-cell numbers and diversity one year post-transplant derived largely from freshly generated T cells. TCRbeta diversity was high at day 60 in some patients (a result of surviving recipient T cells and thymic progenitors). Several hundred graft clones that had expanded were reportedly the source of alpha-beta T cells about two months after transplant.

Losses at the gene ends were 4 bases for V and 1 base for J; bases not matched to a gene: 4. CDR1 SGHDT and CDR2 YYEEEE come from the germline V gene. The CDR3 runs 15 residues. The TCR comes from a girl under 10 years old with aplastic anemia, due to receive a stem cell transplant. V and J are TRBV5-6 and TRBJ2-1; 8 bases fit TRBD2. The sequencing used PBMCs, collected before TCRalphabeta/CD19-depleted stem cell transplant. The CDR3 DNA reads as TGTGCCAGCAGCACCGGGACTAGTTCCTACAATGAGCAGTTCTTC. It encodes CASSTGTSSYNEQFF.